These 14 T cell receptor beta chains were all obtained from the same sample, sequenced in a study of blood T cell repertoires in COVID-19 (TCRdb year 2020). Libraries were made using the immunoSEQ multiplex PCR assay. Entries here come from immuneACCESS through TCRdb and include only in-frame sequences with V and J called. Some clones fail to appear in such tables; in the studies checked, an unresolved V gene covers under half of the shortfall, and the cause of the remainder is unknown. This sample has approximately 190,000 clones in its table, and around 84% of those were observed once. The ten largest clonotypes hold 14% of the sample. Sequenced: peripheral blood. The receptors shown here come from a young man with active or convalescent COVID-19.

The chain carries TRBV20-1 and TRBJ2-1; unclear D gene. Looked up from germline, CDR1 is DFQATT and CDR2 is SNEGSKA (reference sequence). The CDR3 has 14 residues. V lost 3 bases and J lost 6, with 15 bases in between. DNA for the CDR3: TGCAGTGCTAGTCCCCTCTTAGGCGGCAATGAGCAGTTCTTC. This sequence encodes CSASPLLGGNEQFF.

The chain employs TRBV7-9 and TRBJ2-3; D uncertain. There are 14 residues in the CDR3. From germline, CDR1 is SEHNR and CDR2 FQNEAQ (reference sequence). The germline V and J ends were trimmed by 1 base and 2 bases, with 7 bases remaining between them. CDR3 residues: CASSLEQLTDTQYF. DNA of the CDR3: TGTGCCAGCAGCTTAGAACAGCTCACAGATACGCAGTATTTT. Full variable domain (missing parts from reference TRBV7-9 and TRBJ2-3): DTGVSQNPRHKITKRGQNVTFRCDPISEHNRLYWYRQTLGQGPEFLTYFQNEAQLEKSRLLSDRFSAERPKGSFSTLEIQRTEQGDSAMYLCASSLEQLTDTQYFGPGTRLTVL.

The chain joins TRBV19 to TRBJ2-1, with 9 bases identical to TRBD2. The germline V gene encodes CDR1 LNHDA and CDR2 SQIVND (reference sequence). CDR3 size: 14 residues. V was pared by 7 bases and J by 12 bases, with 13 bases of the junction left unmatched. The CDR3 DNA reads TGTGCCAGTAAGCGGGGGCTAGCGGGATCACGGCAGTTCTTC. Its translation is CASKRGLAGSRQFF. The full variable domain, completed using reference TRBV19 and TRBJ2-1, is DGGITQSPKYLFRKEGQNVTLSCEQNLNHDAMYWYRQDPGQGLRLIYYSQIVNDFQKGDIAEGYSVSREKKESFPLTVTSAQKNPTAFYLCASKRGLAGSRQFFGPGTRLTVL.

The chain is built from TRBV19 and TRBJ1-1; a possible D gene is TRBD1 (6 bases). The CDR3 runs to 14 residues. V was shortened by 3 bases and J by 5 bases, with 13 bases between the two germline ends. The germline CDR1 and CDR2 sequences are LNHDA and SQIVND (reference sequence). The CDR3 DNA reads as TGTGCCAGTAGTATTCAGGGGAGAGGGACTGAAGCTTTCTTT. Its protein is CASSIQGRGTEAFF.

The chain recombines TRBV5-6 with TRBJ2-1; 10 positions match TRBD1. J gave up 0 bases and V 2 bases, and 8 bases lay outside the gene matches. CDR3 length: 18 residues. The V gene's germline CDR1 is SGHDT and CDR2 YYEEEE. The CDR3 DNA sequence: TGTGCCAGCAGCTTTATCCCCGGGACAGGGGACTCCTACAATGAGCAGTTCTTC. Translated, it gives CASSFIPGTGDSYNEQFF.

This clone was detected once. The chain uses TRBV7-9 and TRBJ1-1; D perhaps matches TRBD1 (5 bases). The CDR3 loop spans 14 amino acids. Between the trimmed V and J ends, which lost 5 bases and 1 base, there was a span of 11 bases. CDR1 is SEHNR and CDR2 is FQNEAQ in the germline V gene (reference sequence). DNA of the CDR3: TGTGCCAGCAGCCTGCTAGGGGAGAACACTGAAGCTTTCTTT. Its protein is CASSLLGENTEAFF.

This clone was found once. This chain joins TRBV7-8 and TRBJ1-5; 11 nucleotides line up with TRBD1. V was pared by 5 bases and J by 7 bases, with 4 bases of the junction left unmatched. This CDR3 region has 14 residues. Germline lookup yields CDR1 SGHVS and CDR2 FQNEAQ. In nucleotides, the CDR3 is TGTGCCAGCAGCGGGACAGGGGGTAGGCAGCCCCAGCATTTT. Amino acids: CASSGTGGRQPQHF.

The V and J genes are TRBV2 and TRBJ1-3, with no clear D. The V gene lost 2 bases and the J gene lost 2 bases, with 4 bases spanning the gap. The CDR3 has 13 residues. CDR1 is SNHLY, CDR2 FYNNEI, per germline. The CDR3 sequence: CASSEQAGNTIYF. The CDR3 DNA follows: TGTGCCAGCAGTGAACAGGCTGGAAACACCATATATTTT.

There are a few counts of this clone. The rearrangement uses TRBV27 and TRBJ2-4, with D possibly TRBD1 on 6 matching bases. CDR1 is MNHEY, CDR2 SMNVEV, per germline (reference sequence). V lost 3 bases and J 0 bases, leaving 12 bases between the germline ends. The CDR3 extends over 16 amino acids. The CDR3 DNA reads as TGTGCCAGCAGTTTGGACAGTTCTGTAGCCAAAAACATTCAGTACTTC. Protein product: CASSLDSSVAKNIQYF.

In its sample, this clone was seen once. The chain links TRBV2 to TRBJ2-7; TRBD2 matches 11 bases. Germline CDR1 reads SNHLY; CDR2 reads FYNNEI. The length of the CDR3 is 16 residues. Unmatched junction bases numbered 7, after V lost 4 bases and J lost 2 bases. This CDR3 reads CASSAGLAGGTYEQYV. CDR3 sequence (DNA): TGTGCCAGCAGTGCTGGCCTAGCGGGGGGAACCTACGAGCAGTACGTC.

CDR3 region: CAISESDLSGETEAFF. For the CDR3, the DNA is TGTGCCATCAGTGAGTCGGACCTCTCGGGAGAGACTGAAGCTTTCTTT. V usage is TRBV10-3 and J usage is TRBJ1-1; D is unclear. The CDR3 consists of 16 residues. From germline, CDR1 is ENHRY and CDR2 SYGVKD. Trimming shortened V by 0 bases and J by 5 bases, and 16 bases separated the two germline ends.

The gene calls are TRBV15 and TRBJ1-1; D unresolved. There are 15 residues in the CDR3. The V end lost 0 bases, the J end lost 5 bases, and 13 bases lay between the germline ends. Per germline, CDR1 LNHNV and CDR2 YYDKDF (reference sequence). The CDR3 DNA reads TGTGCCACCAGCAGAGATTTTTTGGGAGAAACTGAAGCTTTCTTT. As protein: CATSRDFLGETEAFF.

The chain links TRBV14 to TRBJ1-2; D perhaps matches TRBD1 (6 bases). V lost 3 bases, J lost 5 bases, and 10 bases lay in between. From germline, CDR1 is SGHDN and CDR2 FVKESK. This CDR3 region has 13 residues. The CDR3 DNA reads TGTGCCAGCAGCCAGGACAGATCGTATGGCTACACCTTC. It is translated as CASSQDRSYGYTF.

The chain employs TRBV6-2 or TRBV6-3 and TRBJ1-1, with a tentative D call TRBD1 (5 bases). Trimming removed 2 bases at V and 0 bases at J, with 10 bases between. Per germline, CDR1 MNHEY and CDR2 SVGEGT. The CDR3 runs to 15 residues. CDR3 sequence (DNA): TGTGCCAGCAGTTACAGGGGCAGCATGAACACTGAAGCTTTCTTT. Its translation is CASSYRGSMNTEAFF.